These 19 T cell receptor beta chains were sequenced from one sample in a study of cytomegalovirus exposure and HLA in healthy donors. A multiplex PCR was run with 60 Vbeta primers and 13 Jbeta primers. Profiling relied on immunoSEQ multiplex PCR, and the TCRdb table lists in-frame clones only, not all of them. The profile covers 110,000 to 150,000 clones, with about 86% appearing a single time and more than 4% taken by the ten largest. Sequencing was done on a sample of PBMCs. Receptors were obtained from a man in his forties in good health and CMV-seropositive.

This clone is a singleton in its sample. The rearrangement joins TRBV2 to TRBJ1-1, with 7 bases aligning to TRBD1. The CDR3 contains 16 residues. Looked up from germline, CDR1 is SNHLY and CDR2 is FYNNEI. The trim removed 3 bases at V and 1 base at J, leaving 8 bases unmatched. In nucleotides, the CDR3 is TGTGCCAGCAGTGAGGACGACAGGGCCCAGAACACTGAAGCTTTCTTT. Its translation is CASSEDDRAQNTEAFF.

A few counts support this clone. The chain uses TRBV4-3 and TRBJ2-1, with D perhaps TRBD2 (5 bases). The germline V gene has CDR1 LGHNA and CDR2 YSLEER. The CDR3 extends over 18 amino acids. The V and J ends lost 0 bases and 3 bases respectively, with 18 bases between them. The CDR3 DNA is TGCGCCAGCAGCCAAGATTTTCGTTCTGGACTTAACTACAATGAGCAGTTCTTC. Its protein is CASSQDFRSGLNYNEQFF.

This clone has just one count. The chain combines TRBV23-1 with TRBJ2-7; 7 nucleotides line up with TRBD1. TRBV23-1 is identified as an open reading frame with a role that is uncertain. The V gene end was trimmed by 11 bases and the J gene end by 1 base; junction bases not matched to a gene: 8. This CDR3 comprises 13 residues. The CDR3 is CAGEQGFSYEQYF. CDR3 DNA sequence: TGCGCCGGGGAACAGGGGTTTTCCTACGAGCAGTACTTC.

The rearrangement joins TRBV7-9 to TRBJ1-1; no reliable D call. Trimming took 3 bases from V and 3 from J, leaving 11 bases between them. CDR1 and CDR2 (germline): SEHNR, FQNEAQ (reference sequence). CDR3 size: 14 residues. CDR3 protein: CASSFLGGYTEAFF. The CDR3 nucleotides read TGTGCCAGCAGCTTTCTAGGAGGGTACACTGAAGCTTTCTTT.

This chain joins TRBV19 and TRBJ2-5; TRBD2 might be the D (7 bases). V dropped 9 bases and J dropped 3 bases, with 23 bases sitting between them. Looked up from germline, CDR1 is LNHDA and CDR2 is SQIVND (reference sequence). This CDR3 spans 16 amino acids. The CDR3 DNA follows: TGTGCCAGGTTAAGTAGGGGACAAGGGGGGGAAGAGACCCAGTACTTC. Its protein is CARLSRGQGGEETQYF.

This chain links TRBV19 with TRBJ1-2; D remains ambiguous. The germline V gene has CDR1 LNHDA and CDR2 SQIVND (reference sequence). The CDR3 spans 14 residues. Trimming removed 11 bases at V and 1 base at J, with 17 bases between. The CDR3 loop reads CASRPAIRNYGYTF. The CDR3 DNA reads TGTGCCTCCAGGCCGGCGATTCGTAACTATGGCTACACCTTC.

The chain links TRBV5-6 to TRBJ1-2; 9 positions agree with TRBD1. CDR1 is SGHDT and CDR2 is YYEEEE in the germline V gene. CDR3 length equals 15 residues. The J segment lost 4 bases and the V segment lost 4 bases, leaving 8 bases of the junction unmatched. For the CDR3, the DNA is TGTGCCAGCAGCGTCCGGGACAGGGCGGCCTATGGCTACACCTTC. This codes for CASSVRDRAAYGYTF.

The V gene is TRBV9, the J gene TRBJ1-1; 11 bases fit TRBD1. Unmatched junction bases numbered 2, after V lost 3 bases and J lost 10 bases. The germline V gene encodes CDR1 SGDLS and CDR2 YYNGEE. CDR3 length: 12 residues. CDR3 in amino acids: CASSGDRGRAFF. In DNA form, the CDR3 reads TGTGCCAGCAGCGGGGACAGGGGGAGAGCTTTCTTT. The full variable domain, in which reference TRBV9 and TRBJ1-1 provide the parts outside the CDR3, is DSGVTQTPKHLITATGQRVTLRCSPRSGDLSVYWYQQSLDQGLQFLIQYYNGEERAKGNILERFSAQQFPDLHSELNLSSLELGDSALYFCASSGDRGRAFFGQGTRLTVV.

This chain uses TRBV5-5 with TRBJ1-2, with a possible D match to TRBD1 (5 bases). Trimming took off 0 bases at V and 7 bases at J, with 10 bases between the two ends. CDR3 size: 13 residues. CDR1 is SGHKS and CDR2 is YYEKEE in the germline V gene (reference sequence). CDR3 loop: CASSLGLGGGYTF. DNA of the CDR3: TGTGCCAGCAGCTTGGGGCTGGGGGGTGGCTACACCTTC. Based on the CDR3 plus reference TRBV5-5 and TRBJ1-2, the full variable domain is DAGVTQSPTHLIKTRGQQVTLRCSPISGHKSVSWYQQVLGQGPQFIFQYYEKEERGRGNFPDRFSARQFPNYSSELNVNALLLGDSALYLCASSLGLGGGYTFGSGTRLTVV.

The gene calls are TRBV7-6 and TRBJ2-3; 9 bases agree with TRBD1. Trimming at V came to 5 bases and at J to 1 base, leaving 7 bases not matched to a gene. CDR3 size: 16 residues. Germline V CDR1 and CDR2: SGHVS, FNYEAQ. CDR3 residues: CASSVGTGYGTDTQYF. The CDR3 DNA is TGTGCCAGCAGCGTCGGGACAGGGTATGGCACAGATACGCAGTATTTT.

The gene calls are TRBV21-1 and TRBJ2-4; the D call of TRBD2 is as the table states it, not checked on the DNA. TRBV21-1 is reported as a pseudogene. The CDR3 spans 21 residues. For the CDR3, the DNA is TGTGCCAGCAGCAAAATGGGGGGACTAGCGGGAGGGCTTGGAGCCAAAAACATTCAGTACTTC. It codes for CASSKMGGLAGGLGAKNIQYF.

The V and J genes are TRBV6-5 and TRBJ1-1; D call uncertain. V lost 5 bases and J 4 bases, leaving 11 bases between the germline ends. Germline V gene data show CDR1 as MNHEY and CDR2 as SVGAGI. The CDR3 length is 13 residues. The CDR3 nucleotides are TGTGCCAGCAGTAAACAGCTCTCCACTGAAGCTTTCTTT. This codes for CASSKQLSTEAFF.

This chain links TRBV6-1 with TRBJ1-5; 7 bases map to TRBD1. The ends lost 2 bases at V and 6 bases at J; junction bases unmatched: 7. Germline-derived CDR1 and CDR2 are MNHNS and SASEGT. The CDR3 consists of 15 residues. CDR3 coding DNA: TGTGCCAGCAGTGAATACAGGGGCTCCGGTCAGCCCCAGCATTTT. It codes for CASSEYRGSGQPQHF.

The rearrangement joins TRBV2 to TRBJ1-5; D is uncertain. Trimming pared 5 bases from V and 0 bases from J, leaving 11 bases between. Germline lookup yields CDR1 SNHLY and CDR2 FYNNEI. The length of the CDR3 is 15 residues. CDR3 nucleotide sequence: TGTGCCAGCAGTCCCCTGGCGGATAGCAATCAGCCCCAGCATTTT. It yields the protein CASSPLADSNQPQHF.

The V gene is TRBV30, the J gene TRBJ1-6; 10 bases align to TRBD1. From germline, CDR1 is GTSNPN and CDR2 SVGIG (reference sequence). Trimming took 3 bases from V and 8 from J; bases not matched to a gene: 1. CDR3 length: 13 amino acids. The CDR3 protein is CAWRGTGDSPLHF. CDR3 in DNA: TGTGCCTGGAGGGGGACAGGGGATTCACCCCTCCACTTT.

This clone was counted a few times. This chain uses TRBV5-4 with TRBJ2-5; 10 bases align to TRBD2. The CDR3 runs 18 residues. The germline gives CDR1 SGHNT, CDR2 YYREEE (reference sequence). With V trimmed by 0 bases and J by 5 bases, 13 bases remained unmatched. CDR3 protein: CASSLGGRVAGGGETQYF. DNA for the CDR3: TGTGCCAGCAGCTTGGGGGGCCGGGTAGCGGGAGGAGGGGAGACCCAGTACTTC.

This clone has just a few counts. The rearrangement uses TRBV4-3 and TRBJ1-1; weak D call: TRBD1 (6 bases). The CDR3 is made up of 15 amino acids. Germline V gene data show CDR1 as LGHNA and CDR2 as YSLEER. The V end was cut by 2 bases, the J end by 5 bases, with 15 bases between. CDR3 sequence (DNA): TGCGCCAGCAGCCAACATACAGGGAGAGGGACTGAAGCTTTCTTT. Its protein product is CASSQHTGRGTEAFF.

The chain couples TRBV2 to TRBJ2-3; 7 bases agree with TRBD1. CDR1 is SNHLY, CDR2 FYNNEI, per germline. V trimming: 6 bases; J trimming: 2 bases; junction bases outside the gene matches: 5. This CDR3 comprises 14 residues. The CDR3 sequence is CASRTGQNTDTQYF. The CDR3 DNA sequence: TGTGCCAGCAGGACGGGACAGAACACAGATACGCAGTATTTT. Together with reference TRBV2 and TRBJ2-3, the CDR3 gives the full variable domain: EPEVTQTPSHQVTQMGQEVILRCVPISNHLYFYWYRQILGQKVEFLVSFYNNEISEKSEIFDDQFSVERPDGSNFTLKIRSTKLEDSAMYFCASRTGQNTDTQYFGPGTRLTVL.

The chain recombines TRBV7-9 with TRBJ2-7, with 7 bases that match TRBD1. V was pared by 5 bases and J by 3 bases, with 4 bases of the junction left unmatched. Germline values: CDR1 SEHNR, CDR2 FQNEAQ (reference sequence). This CDR3 is built from 13 residues. CDR3 amino acids: CASSAGQVYEQYF. The CDR3 DNA reads TGTGCCAGCAGCGCCGGACAGGTCTACGAGCAGTACTTC.